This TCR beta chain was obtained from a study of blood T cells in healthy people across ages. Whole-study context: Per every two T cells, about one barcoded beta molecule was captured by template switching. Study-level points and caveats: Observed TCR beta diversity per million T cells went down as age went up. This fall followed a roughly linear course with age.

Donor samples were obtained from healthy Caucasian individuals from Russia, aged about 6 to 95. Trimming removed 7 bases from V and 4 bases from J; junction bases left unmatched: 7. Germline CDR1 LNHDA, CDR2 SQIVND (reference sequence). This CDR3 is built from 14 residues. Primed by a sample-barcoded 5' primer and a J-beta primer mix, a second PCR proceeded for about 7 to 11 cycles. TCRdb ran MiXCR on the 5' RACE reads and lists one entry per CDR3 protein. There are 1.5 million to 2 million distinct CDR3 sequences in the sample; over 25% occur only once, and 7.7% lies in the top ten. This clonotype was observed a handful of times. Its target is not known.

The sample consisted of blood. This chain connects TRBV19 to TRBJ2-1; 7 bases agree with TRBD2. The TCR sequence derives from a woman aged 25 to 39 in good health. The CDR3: CASTPGLEYNEQFF. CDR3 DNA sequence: TGTGCCAGTACCCCCGGACTAGAATACAATGAGCAGTTCTTC.